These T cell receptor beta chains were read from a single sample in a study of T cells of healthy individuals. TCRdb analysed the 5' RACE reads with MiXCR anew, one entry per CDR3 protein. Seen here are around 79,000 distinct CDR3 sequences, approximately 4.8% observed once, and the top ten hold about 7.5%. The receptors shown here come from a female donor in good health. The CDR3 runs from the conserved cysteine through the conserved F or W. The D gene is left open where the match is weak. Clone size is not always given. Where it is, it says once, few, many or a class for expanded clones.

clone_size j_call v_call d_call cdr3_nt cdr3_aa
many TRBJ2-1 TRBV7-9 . TGTGCCAGCACTAAAAGGGGGGAGCTGGGTGAGCAGTTCTTC CASTKRGELGEQFF
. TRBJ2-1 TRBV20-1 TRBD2 TGCAGTGCTGCCGGGACTAGCGAGACCTTGGTGCAGTTCTTC CSAAGTSETLVQFF
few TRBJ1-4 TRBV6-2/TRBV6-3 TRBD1 TGTGCCACCCGGGACAGGGTCGCGGCTAATGAAAAACTGTTTTTT CATRDRVAANEKLFF
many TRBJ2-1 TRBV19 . TGTGCCAGTAGTACCGACTACTCCAACTACAATGAGCAGTTCTTC CASSTDYSNYNEQFF
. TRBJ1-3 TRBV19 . TGTGCCAGTACTTACCGACAGGAGGCTGGAAACACCATATATTTT CASTYRQEAGNTIYF
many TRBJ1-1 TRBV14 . TGTGCCAGCAGCCCCTCCCCTCAGCTACCAAAAAACACTGAAGCTTTCTTT CASSPSPQLPKNTEAFF
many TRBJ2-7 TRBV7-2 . TGTGCCAGCAGCTTAGAGGTGAACTCCTACGAGCAGTACTTC CASSLEVNSYEQYF
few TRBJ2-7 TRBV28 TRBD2 TGTGCCAGCAGTCGACCCGGGACTAACGAGCAGTACTTC CASSRPGTNEQYF
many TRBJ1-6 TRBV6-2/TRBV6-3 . TGTGCCAGCAGTCTGACAGACCCGCTCGAACCTAATTCACCCCTCCACTTT CASSLTDPLEPNSPLHF
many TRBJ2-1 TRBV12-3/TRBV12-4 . TGTGCCAGCAGTCCCCCAGGACTAACGCGAGATGGGACTGAGCAGTTCTTC CASSPPGLTRDGTEQFF
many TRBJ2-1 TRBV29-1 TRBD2 TGCAGCGTTGACTTCGGGAGGCGCAATGAGCAGTTCTTC CSVDFGRRNEQFF
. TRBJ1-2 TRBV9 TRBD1 TGTGCCAGCAGCCCACGGACAGGCATGGGTGGCTACACCTTC CASSPRTGMGGYTF
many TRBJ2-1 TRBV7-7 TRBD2 TGTGCTAGCAGCTTGCGGCGGGAGAGCAATGAGCAGTTCTTC CASSLRRESNEQFF
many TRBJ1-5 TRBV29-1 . TGCAGCGTAGCACAGAATAGCAATCAGCCCCAGCATTTT CSVAQNSNQPQHF
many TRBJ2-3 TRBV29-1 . TGCAGCGTTGAAGATGAAGTACCGAGGGGGACGCAGTATTTT CSVEDEVPRGTQYF
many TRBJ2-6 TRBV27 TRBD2 TGTGCCAGCAGTTTGGGAGGGGCTGGGGCCAACGTCCTGACTTTC CASSLGGAGANVLTF
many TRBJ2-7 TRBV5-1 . TGCGCCAGCAGCTTGAAGACTGATTTAGAGCAGTACTTC CASSLKTDLEQYF
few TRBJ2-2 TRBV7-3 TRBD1 TGTGCCAGCAGCCCCGGACAGGCCGGTCGCACCGGGGAGCTGTTTTTT CASSPGQAGRTGELFF
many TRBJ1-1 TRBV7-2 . TGTGCCAGCAGCTTATGGGGTGGGGACATGAACACTGAAGCTTTCTTT CASSLWGGDMNTEAFF
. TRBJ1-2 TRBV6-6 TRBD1 TGTGCCAGCAGTTGGGGGACAGGGGGCGACGGCTACACCTTC CASSWGTGGDGYTF
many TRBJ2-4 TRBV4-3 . TGCGCCAGCAGCCAAGCTCACGATTTGGCCCTAGCCAAAAACATTCAGTACTTC CASSQAHDLALAKNIQYF
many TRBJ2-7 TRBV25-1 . TGTGCCAGCAGTGAGGGGGGCCACTACGAGCAGTACTTC CASSEGGHYEQYF
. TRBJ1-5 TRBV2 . TGTGCCAGCAGTGATGGGGGGCAGCCCCAGCATTTT CASSDGGQPQHF
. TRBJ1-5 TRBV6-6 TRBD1 TGTGCCGTCAGGGGGACAGTTAGCAATCAGCCCCAGCATTTT CAVRGTVSNQPQHF
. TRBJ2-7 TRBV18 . TGTGCCAGCTCACCCTTCGACGGCATCTCGGTGGGGCAGTACTTC CASSPFDGISVGQYF
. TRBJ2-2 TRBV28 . TGTGCCAGCGCCCGCCCCGGGGAGCTGTTTTTT CASARPGELFF
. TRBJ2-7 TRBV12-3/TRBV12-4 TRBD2 TGTGCCAGCAGTCCCCTAGCGGGCGCTTTCTACGAGCAGTACTTC CASSPLAGAFYEQYF
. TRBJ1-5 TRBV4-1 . TGCGCCAGCAGCCAGGGAGACGGTAGGAATAGCAATCAGCCCCAGCATTTT CASSQGDGRNSNQPQHF
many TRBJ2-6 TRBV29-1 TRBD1 TGCAGCGTGGGACAGGGCTCTGGGGCCAACGTCCTGACTTTC CSVGQGSGANVLTF
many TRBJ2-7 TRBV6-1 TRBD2 TGTGCCAGCAGTGAACGACTAGCGGTTTACGAGCAGTACTTC CASSERLAVYEQYF
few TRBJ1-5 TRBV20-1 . TGCAGTGCTAGCGGAGTGACTGCAAATCAGCCCCAGCATTTT CSASGVTANQPQHF
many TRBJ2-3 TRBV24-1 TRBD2 TGTGCCACCAGTATCGGGAGCAAAGGACTAGCGGCAATATCAGATACGCAGTATTTT CATSIGSKGLAAISDTQYF
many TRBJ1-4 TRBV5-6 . TGTGCCAGCCTCCGGATTGCAACTAATGAAAAACTGTTTTTT CASLRIATNEKLFF
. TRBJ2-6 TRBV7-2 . TGTGCCAGCAGCTTAGAAGGTCGCACTGGGGCCAACGTCCTGACTTTC CASSLEGRTGANVLTF
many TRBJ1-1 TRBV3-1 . TGTGCCAGCAGCCCCCGCAGGAGGGACACTGAAGCTTTCTTT CASSPRRRDTEAFF
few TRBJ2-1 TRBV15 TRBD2 TGTGCCACCAGCAGAGAATCATGGGAGGGAACCAATGAGCAGTTCTTC CATSRESWEGTNEQFF
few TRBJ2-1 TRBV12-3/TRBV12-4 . TGTGCCAGCAGTTTATGGAGGGAGACGGAGAATGAGCAGTTCTTC CASSLWRETENEQFF
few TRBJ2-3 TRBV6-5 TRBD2 TGTGCCAGCAGGGTAGCGGGAGGCGGCACAGATACGCAGTATTTT CASRVAGGGTDTQYF
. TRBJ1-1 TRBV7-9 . TGTGCCAGCAGCTCCCCCGAGGCCCCTTCGAACACTGAAGCTTTCTTT CASSSPEAPSNTEAFF
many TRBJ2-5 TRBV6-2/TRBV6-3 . TGTGCCAGCAGCCGACCCTTAGCGGAACTTCAAGAGACCCAGTACTTC CASSRPLAELQETQYF
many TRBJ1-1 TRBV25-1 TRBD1 TGTGCCAGCAGTACAGGGGGCGCGGGGGGCACTGAAGCTTTCTTT CASSTGGAGGTEAFF
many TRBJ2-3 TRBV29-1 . TGCAGCGTTGATGGGGACAACAGGGAGGTGCAGTATTTT CSVDGDNREVQYF
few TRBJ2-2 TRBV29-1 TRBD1 TGCAGCGTTGAAATGTCGGACAGGGATCCCGGGGAGCTGTTTTTT CSVEMSDRDPGELFF
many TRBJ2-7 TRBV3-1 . TGTGCCAGCAGTCCTAGCCACTTCGACTACGAGCAGTACTTC CASSPSHFDYEQYF
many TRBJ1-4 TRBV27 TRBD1 TGTGCCAGCAGTCCACTCCCCGGACAGGGTGATGAAAAGCTGTTTTTT CASSPLPGQGDEKLFF
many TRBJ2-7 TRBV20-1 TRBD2 TGCAGTGCTAGAGATCTGAACGGGAGGGCTGGCGAGCAGTACTTC CSARDLNGRAGEQYF
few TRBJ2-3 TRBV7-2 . TGTGCCAGCAGCTTAGAGGCCCCAGGGTTTAGCACAGATACGCAGTATTTT CASSLEAPGFSTDTQYF